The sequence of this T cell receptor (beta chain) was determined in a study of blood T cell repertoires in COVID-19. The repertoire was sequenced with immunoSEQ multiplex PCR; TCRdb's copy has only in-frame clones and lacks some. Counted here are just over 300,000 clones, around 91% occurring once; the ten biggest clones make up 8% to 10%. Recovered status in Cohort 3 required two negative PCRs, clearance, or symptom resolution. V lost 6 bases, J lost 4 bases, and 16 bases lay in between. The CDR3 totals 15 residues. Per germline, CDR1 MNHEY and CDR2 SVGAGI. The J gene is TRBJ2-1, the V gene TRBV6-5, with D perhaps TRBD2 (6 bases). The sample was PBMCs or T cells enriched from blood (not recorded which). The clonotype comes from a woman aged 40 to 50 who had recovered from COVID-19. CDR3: CASRNRDSIYNEQFF. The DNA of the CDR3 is TGTGCCAGCAGGAACCGGGACTCGATATACAATGAGCAGTTCTTC.